Following are 18 T cell receptor beta chains from one sample sequenced in a study of regulatory T cells in long-lasting Graves disease. Time point noted: newly diagnosed GD, antithyroid drugs for less than 3 months. Following extraction of RNA from PBMCs, that RNA was used to make the TCR library. CDR3 regions were amplified by Arm-PCR using iRepertoire HTBI primers to build TCR beta libraries. MiXCR, run by TCRdb on the multiplex PCR reads, gives a single entry per CDR3 protein. The sample lists 500,000 to 700,000 distinct CDR3 sequences, approximately 15% occurring once. The data were also submitted as part of a second study, on T cells in Graves' hyperthyroidism and ophthalmopathy.

The material sequenced was peripheral blood mononuclear cells (PBMCs), taken at new diagnosis, from a patient treated with antithyroid drugs. The receptor source for this set is a woman aged 25 to 39 with Graves disease.

This clonotype showed up just a few times. The V and J genes are TRBV7-9 and TRBJ2-2; possibly TRBD1 for D (6 bases). Per the germline V gene, CDR1 is SEHNR and CDR2 is FQNEAQ (reference sequence). The CDR3 has 16 amino acids. The ends were cut back, 10 bases at V and 6 bases at J, with 24 bases in the middle. In DNA, the CDR3 is TGTGCCAACGGACCATTCAGGGGTAATTGGGCCGGGGAGCTGTTTTTT. It codes for CANGPFRGNWAGELFF.

This clonotype was found a few times. V usage is TRBV7-9 and J usage is TRBJ1-5; D is ambiguous. V was trimmed by 5 bases and J by 4 bases, leaving 9 bases between them. The CDR3 is 13 residues long. Germline V gene sequence: CDR1 SEHNR, CDR2 FQNEAQ (reference sequence). The CDR3 is CASSQSPNQPQHF. The CDR3 coding sequence is TGTGCCAGCAGCCAATCTCCTAATCAGCCCCAGCATTTT.

This clonotype was seen at least ten times. The V and J genes are TRBV27 and TRBJ1-1; D gene uncertain. Trimming removed 8 bases from V and 5 bases from J, with 9 bases in between. Germline-derived CDR1 and CDR2 are MNHEY and SMNVEV (reference sequence). The CDR3 is 11 amino acids. The CDR3 spells CASWRLTEAFF. CDR3 DNA: TGTGCCAGCTGGAGGCTGACTGAAGCTTTCTTT.

This chain's CDR3 is CASSRAMSASVYGYTF. CDR3 nucleotide sequence: TGTGCCAGCAGCCGTGCGATGAGTGCCTCCGTCTATGGCTACACCTTC. The chain links TRBV12-3 or TRBV12-4 to TRBJ1-2; D ambiguous. The CDR3 has 16 amino acids. V dropped 6 bases and J dropped 4 bases, with 21 bases sitting between them.

This clonotype was picked up many times. V and J are TRBV20-1 and TRBJ1-1; D gene uncertain. Trimming removed 0 bases at V and 3 bases at J, with 14 bases between. The CDR3 is 15 residues long. Germline loops: CDR1 DFQATT, CDR2 SNEGSKA (reference sequence). CDR3 region: CSARDLQTSYTEAFF. The CDR3 DNA follows: TGCAGTGCTAGAGACCTACAAACATCGTACACTGAAGCTTTCTTT.

This clonotype was found many times. The genes are TRBV6-2 or TRBV6-3 and TRBJ2-6; D is ambiguous. The ends were cut back, 2 bases at V and 1 base at J, with 6 bases in the middle. Germline CDR1 MNHEY, CDR2 SVGEGT. There are 15 residues in the CDR3. CDR3 coding DNA: TGTGCCAGCAGTTACGCGGTTTCTGGGGCCAACGTCCTGACTTTC. Protein: CASSYAVSGANVLTF.

In its sample, this clonotype was seen a few times. The rearrangement joins TRBV11-3 to TRBJ2-5; 11 bases align to TRBD2. The CDR3 loop spans 15 amino acids. Germline CDR1 SGHNT, CDR2 YENEEA. The V and J ends lost 6 bases and 5 bases, in that order; junction bases with no gene match: 8. The CDR3, as DNA: TGTGCCAGCAGACGAACTAGCGGGAGTAGGGAGACCCAGTACTTC. This encodes CASRRTSGSRETQYF.

Many counts were recorded for this clonotype. The CDR3 bases are TGTGCCAGCAGTTCGACCCCGGGACTAGCGGCCTACAATGAGCAGTTCTTC. Protein product: CASSSTPGLAAYNEQFF. The gene calls are TRBV12-3 or TRBV12-4 and TRBJ2-1; 11 positions match TRBD2. Trimming at V came to 4 bases and at J to 2 bases, leaving 7 bases not matched to a gene. The CDR3 extends over 17 amino acids.

This clonotype was counted at least ten times. This chain joins TRBV5-1 and TRBJ1-5; D is ambiguous. Deletions cut 0 bases from V and 4 bases from J, with 11 bases between. Germline loops: CDR1 SGHRS, CDR2 YFSETQ. CDR3 length equals 15 residues. CDR3 sequence (DNA): TGCGCCAGCAGCTTGGCCGGGTTGGGAAATCAGCCCCAGCATTTT. Translating it yields CASSLAGLGNQPQHF.

A remark on this clonotype: The junction shows a germline mismatch at one end, possibly a read error. V gene TRBV12-3 or TRBV12-4 combines with J gene TRBJ2-1, with 9 positions matching TRBD2. The CDR3 is 15 residues long. CDR3: CDSSRSGSSYNEQFF. CDR3 coding DNA: TGTGACAGCAGCCGTAGCGGGAGCTCCTACAATGAGCAGTTCTTC.

The chain has TRBV6-2 or TRBV6-3 and TRBJ2-1; D assignment may be TRBD1 or TRBD2 (5 bases each). V lost 7 bases to trimming and J lost 4 bases, with 17 bases between them. The CDR3 covers 15 residues. Germline loops: CDR1 MNHEY, CDR2 SVGEGT. The CDR3: CASTGAESTYNEQFF. DNA of the CDR3: TGTGCCAGCACCGGGGCCGAGAGTACTTACAATGAGCAGTTCTTC.

This clonotype was picked up many times. The chain carries TRBV15 and TRBJ2-1; TRBD1 aligns across 8 bases. The V gene's germline CDR1 is LNHNV and CDR2 YYDKDF (reference sequence). The CDR3 has 14 residues. J lost 2 bases, V lost 5 bases, and 2 bases had no gene match. The CDR3: CATSLTGAYNEQFF. CDR3 bases: TGTGCCACCAGCTTGACAGGGGCCTACAATGAGCAGTTCTTC.

This clonotype was seen repeatedly, ten times or more. The chain is built from TRBV6-1 and TRBJ1-2; the D gene is possibly TRBD1 (6 bases). CDR3 size: 13 residues. The V gene lost 6 bases and the J gene lost 4 bases, with 12 bases spanning the gap. Germline lookup yields CDR1 MNHNS and CDR2 SASEGT. The CDR3 reads CASRLDRLYGYTF. CDR3 DNA: TGTGCCAGCAGACTAGACAGGCTCTATGGCTACACCTTC.

This clonotype has more than one count but fewer than ten. The J gene is TRBJ2-2, the V gene TRBV11-2, with no clear D. Germline V gene sequence: CDR1 SGHAT, CDR2 FQNNGV. The CDR3 totals 15 residues. V was clipped by 1 base and J by 1 base, with 7 bases between them. The CDR3 here is CASSLVGQNTGELFF. As DNA, the CDR3 is TGTGCCAGCAGCTTAGTGGGTCAGAACACCGGGGAGCTGTTTTTT.

In its sample, this clonotype was seen many times. The J gene is TRBJ2-7, the V gene TRBV2; 9 bases are a match to TRBD1. J was trimmed by 3 bases and V by 8 bases; bases with no gene match: 2. Germline CDR1 SNHLY, CDR2 FYNNEI. This CDR3 region has 12 residues. CDR3 in amino acids: CASATGGYEQYF. The DNA of the CDR3 is TGTGCCAGCGCGACAGGGGGCTACGAGCAGTACTTC.

This chain links TRBV6-1 with TRBJ1-1; no definite D call. The CDR3 consists of 14 residues. V lost 7 bases, J lost 5 bases, and 17 bases lay in between. CDR1 and CDR2 from the germline V gene are MNHNS and SASEGT. In DNA, the CDR3 is TGTGCCAGCACTTTCGACCGACCGTGGACTGAAGCTTTCTTT. It translates to CASTFDRPWTEAFF.

This clonotype turned up a few times. The chain links TRBV4-1 to TRBJ2-5; 10 bases are a match to TRBD2. J was trimmed by 4 bases and V by 6 bases; bases with no gene match: 11. CDR1 MGHRA and CDR2 YSYEKL come from the germline V gene. The CDR3 loop spans 16 amino acids. Here the CDR3 reads CASSRMLAGEGETQYF. Written as DNA, the CDR3 is TGCGCCAGCAGTCGCATGCTAGCGGGAGAGGGAGAGACCCAGTACTTC.

This clonotype was detected a few times. The V call is TRBV19, the J call TRBJ1-3; D remains unclear. V lost 4 bases and J lost 0, with 13 bases in between. Germline assignment: CDR1 LNHDA and CDR2 SQIVND (reference sequence). The CDR3 sequence is 16 residues long. Written as DNA, the CDR3 is TGTGCCAGTAGTAACCGTCAGACGAGCTCTGGAAACACCATATATTTT. Translation gives CASSNRQTSSGNTIYF.